Presented here are 5 T cell receptor beta chains from one specimen sequenced in a study of T cell clones after liver transplantation. The method was immunoSEQ multiplex PCR; TCRdb's version includes in-frame clones alone and lacks a portion of them. The sample records about 120,000 clones, 90% being singletons. The sample in question was CD4+ T cells from blood, obtained 12 months after liver transplant. All receptors derive from a human patient who received a liver transplant. T cells may partly derive from the graft donor.

This clone was counted once. The chain uses TRBV10-2 and TRBJ1-1; the D gene is possibly TRBD1 (6 bases). The germline V and J ends were trimmed by 5 bases and 1 base, with 11 bases remaining between them. CDR1 and CDR2 (germline): WSHSY, SAAADI. The CDR3 is 14 amino acids. The CDR3 loop reads CASSHGQKNTEAFF. For the CDR3, the DNA is TGCGCCAGCAGTCACGGACAGAAGAACACTGAAGCTTTCTTT.

V usage is TRBV29-1 and J usage is TRBJ1-1; D gene uncertain. CDR3 size: 10 residues. The germline V gene encodes CDR1 SQVTM and CDR2 ANQGSEA. V dropped 7 bases and J dropped 6 bases, with 9 bases sitting between them. CDR3 nucleotides: TGCAGCGCTGCCGTGTCTGAAGCTTTCTTT. Amino acid sequence: CSAAVSEAFF.

J is TRBJ2-2 and V is TRBV6-5; TRBD1 matches 8 bases. The CDR3 totals 14 residues. The trim removed 8 bases at V and 6 bases at J, leaving 8 bases unmatched. Germline V gene lookup returns CDR1 MNHEY and CDR2 SVGAGI. CDR3 nucleotides: TGTGCCAGCGGGGCGGACAGGGCCTCCGGGGAGCTGTTTTTT. This sequence encodes CASGADRASGELFF.

The rearrangement links TRBV19 to TRBJ2-2, with 8 bases matching TRBD1. Per germline, CDR1 LNHDA and CDR2 SQIVND (reference sequence). The V gene end was trimmed by 2 bases and the J gene end by 3 bases; junction bases not matched to a gene: 5. This CDR3 is built from 16 residues. CDR3 coding DNA: TGTGCCAGTAGTATAATGGCAGGGGGCGACACCGGGGAGCTGTTTTTT. The encoded protein is CASSIMAGGDTGELFF.

This chain connects TRBV5-4 to TRBJ2-7; D might be TRBD1 (6 bases). The CDR3 loop spans 13 amino acids. The V gene lost 5 bases and the J gene lost 4 bases, with 13 bases spanning the gap. The germline V gene encodes CDR1 SGHNT and CDR2 YYREEE (reference sequence). CDR3 protein: CASSQGRSYEQYF. CDR3 in DNA: TGTGCCAGCAGTCAGGGGCGTAGTTACGAGCAGTACTTC.